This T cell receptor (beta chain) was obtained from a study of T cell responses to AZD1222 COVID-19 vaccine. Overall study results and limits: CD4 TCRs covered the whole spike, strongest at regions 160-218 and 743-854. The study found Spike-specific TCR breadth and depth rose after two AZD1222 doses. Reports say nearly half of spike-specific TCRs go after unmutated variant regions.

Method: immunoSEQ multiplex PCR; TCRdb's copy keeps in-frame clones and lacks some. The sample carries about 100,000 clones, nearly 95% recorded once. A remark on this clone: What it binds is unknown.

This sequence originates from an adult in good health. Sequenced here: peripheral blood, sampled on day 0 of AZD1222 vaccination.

The CDR3 nucleotides are TGCGCCAGCAGCTTATTGACAGGGGGACAGTTCTTC. It is translated as CASSLLTGGQFF. The V gene is TRBV5-1, the J gene TRBJ2-1, with TRBD1 matching over 9 bases. Germline-derived CDR1 and CDR2 are SGHRS and YFSETQ. The V segment lost 2 bases and the J segment 13 bases; nucleotides outside the gene matches: 4. The CDR3 loop spans 12 amino acids.